The source of this TCR beta chain is a study of PD-L1 blockade in urothelial cancer. Whole-study context: At some point between 2014 and 2016 therapy began: atezolizumab 1,200 mg intravenously every 3 weeks. Males with urothelial cancer arising in the bladder constituted most of the 29 patients. Analyses were performed on blood at 3 weeks after treatment start (the second dose) and at 6 weeks. Reported median T cell count for blood samples was 130,000 to 150,000.

Only in-frame clones appear in the TCRdb table, and some are missing; sequencing was by immunoSEQ multiplex PCR. The sample has about 88,000 clones, over 90% seen once. Trimming cost V 2 bases and J 0 bases; bases outside gene matches: 8. CDR1 is MNHNS, CDR2 SASEGT, per germline. The CDR3 has 18 residues. Sample: PBMCs, taken around atezolizumab (anti-PD-L1) treatment. The chain employs TRBV6-1 and TRBJ1-5; 9 nucleotides align to TRBD1. The receptor was isolated from a man aged 60-69 years with urothelial cancer. The CDR3 sequence is CASSEWGQGGDSNQPQHF. The DNA of the CDR3 is TGTGCCAGCAGTGAATGGGGACAGGGAGGGGATAGCAATCAGCCCCAGCATTTT.